One and the same sample provided the 10 T cell receptor beta chains below, sequenced in a study of T cell repertoires in cytomegalovirus infection. Their cognate antigens are unknown. TCRdb processed the reads anew with MiXCR; each CDR3 protein has one entry. The table includes some 900,000 distinct CDR3 sequences, approximately 30% detected once. This sample comprised cultured CD8+ T cells from PBMCs, obtained from culture after CMV antigen stimulation. These TCRs come from a human donor in good health (CMV status not recorded). Some clones in this sample may be carry-over from other donors' samples.

This clonotype was observed a handful of times. CDR3 protein: CASSLGKGPPHGYTF. The CDR3 nucleotides read TGTGCCAGCAGTTTAGGAAAGGGACCTCCCCATGGCTACACCTTC. The chain recombines TRBV12-3 or TRBV12-4 with TRBJ1-2; a possible D gene is TRBD1 (5 bases). This CDR3 is built from 15 residues. Trimming took 1 base from V and 6 from J, leaving 15 bases between them.

This clonotype was found a few times. The rearrangement joins TRBV12-3 or TRBV12-4 to TRBJ1-2; D uncertain. This CDR3 has 13 residues. V lost 3 bases, J lost 4 bases, and 9 bases lay in between. Here the CDR3 reads CASSLREGYGYTF. DNA for the CDR3: TGTGCCAGCAGTTTGAGGGAGGGCTATGGCTACACCTTC.

The chain carries TRBV6-5 and TRBJ1-5; D might be TRBD1 (5 bases). Germline V CDR1 and CDR2: MNHEY, SVGAGI. Trimming took 5 bases from V and 0 from J, leaving 17 bases between them. The CDR3 runs 17 residues. CDR3 loop: CASSTGGWGLSNQPQHF. As DNA, the CDR3 is TGTGCCAGCAGTACGGGGGGATGGGGCCTTAGCAATCAGCCCCAGCATTTT.

The chain couples TRBV5-1 to TRBJ2-5; weak D call: TRBD1 (6 bases). This CDR3 region has 14 residues. Germline CDR1 and CDR2: SGHRS and YFSETQ. V was cut by 4 bases and J by 2 bases, with 12 bases left in between. Written as DNA, the CDR3 is TGCGCCAGCAGCACCTACAGGGAACAAGAGACCCAGTACTTC. This sequence encodes CASSTYREQETQYF.

The J gene is TRBJ1-2, the V gene TRBV20-1; D is undetermined. The CDR3 totals 14 residues. Trimming pared 6 bases from V and 2 bases from J, leaving 16 bases between. Germline V gives CDR1 DFQATT, CDR2 SNEGSKA (reference sequence). This CDR3 reads CSASTYPTNYGYTF. The CDR3 nucleotides are TGCAGTGCCAGTACATACCCGACCAACTATGGCTACACCTTC.

The J gene is TRBJ1-1, the V gene TRBV9; D unclear. The CDR3 is made up of 13 amino acids. Germline values: CDR1 SGDLS, CDR2 YYNGEE. V was clipped by 2 bases and J by 4 bases, with 9 bases between them. CDR3 sequence (DNA): TGTGCCAGCAGCGTTCAGGCCTTCACTGAAGCTTTCTTT. Protein: CASSVQAFTEAFF.

This clonotype was seen more than once but under ten times. The V gene is TRBV6-2 or TRBV6-3, the J gene TRBJ1-1; D uncertain. With 2 bases removed from V and 2 bases from J, the gap between germline ends came to 21 bases. The CDR3 length is 18 residues. The germline gives CDR1 MNHEY, CDR2 SVGEGT. The CDR3: CASSYTRTADSHNTEAFF. As DNA, the CDR3 is TGTGCCAGCAGTTACACCCGTACTGCAGACTCCCACAACACTGAAGCTTTCTTT.

CDR3 in DNA: TGTGCCAGCTCCCGAGGCCTTATGAACACTGAAGCTTTCTTT. Residues: CASSRGLMNTEAFF. The chain combines TRBV14 with TRBJ1-1, with D unresolved. The germline CDR1 and CDR2 sequences are SGHDN and FVKESK. Trimming cost V 8 bases and J 0 bases, with 13 bases left between them. The CDR3 is 14 residues long.

The chain has TRBV7-9 and TRBJ2-4; TRBD1 matches 7 bases. Germline CDR1 and CDR2: SEHNR and FQNEAQ (reference sequence). Trimming at V came to 5 bases and at J to 5 bases, leaving 3 bases not matched to a gene. The CDR3 spans 13 residues. The CDR3 loop reads CASSSTGENIQYF. In DNA form, the CDR3 reads TGTGCCAGCAGCAGTACAGGGGAAAACATTCAGTACTTC.

The chain joins TRBV4-1 to TRBJ1-2; D not resolved. V was shortened by 0 bases and J by 1 base, with 9 bases between the two germline ends. Germline V gene data show CDR1 as MGHRA and CDR2 as YSYEKL. The CDR3 covers 15 residues. CDR3 coding DNA: TGCGCCAGCAGCCAAGAGTCGTCGGTTAACTATGGCTACACCTTC. Its protein product is CASSQESSVNYGYTF.